This is a list of T cell receptor beta chains from one sample in a study of T-cell reconstitution after alpha-beta-depleted transplantation in children. TCRdb re-derived calls from the PCR reads in MiXCR, one entry per CDR3 protein. The sample contains approximately 220,000 distinct CDR3 sequences, roughly 18% of which appear only once. Sequences were derived from PBMCs, mostly from graft donor cells, sampled 360 days after TCRalphabeta/CD19-depleted stem cell transplant. The origin of the receptors is a male patient aged 2-15 years who had a stem cell transplant for acute lymphoblastic leukemia, so the T cells may come from the graft donor. Each CDR3 is given with its conserved first and last residue. D genes are given only for firm matches. The size of a clone is reported for some rows only, either as once, few or many, or as a class for expanded clones.

j_call	clone_size	d_call	v_call	cdr3_aa	cdr3_nt
TRBJ1-1	many	NA	TRBV29-1	CSVDRGRITEAFF	TGCAGCGTTGATAGGGGGAGGATCACTGAAGCTTTCTTT
TRBJ2-3	NA	NA	TRBV11-2	CASSLKPLEEDTQYF	TGTGCCAGCAGCTTAAAGCCCCTGGAGGAAGATACGCAGTATTTT
TRBJ2-1	few	TRBD2	TRBV20-1	CSASSGDSYNEQFF	TGCAGTGCTTCTAGCGGCGATTCCTACAATGAGCAGTTCTTC
TRBJ2-7	many	NA	TRBV4-3	CASSQDRGSYEQYF	TGCGCCAGCAGCCAAGATAGGGGCTCCTACGAGCAGTACTTC
TRBJ2-1	NA	NA	TRBV12-3/TRBV12-4	CASSLRLGTGYNEQFF	TGTGCCAGCAGTTTGAGGTTGGGTACGGGCTACAATGAGCAGTTCTTC
TRBJ1-5	few	NA	TRBV12-3/TRBV12-4	CASSLKAGYNQPQHF	TGTGCCAGCAGTTTAAAGGCAGGTTACAATCAGCCCCAGCATTTT
TRBJ2-3	NA	TRBD1	TRBV11-2	CASSLMIAGGQRTDTQYF	TGTGCCAGCAGCTTAATGATCGCAGGGGGACAGAGGACAGATACGCAGTATTTT
TRBJ2-7	few	NA	TRBV7-9	CASRSSGESSYEQYF	TGTGCCAGCAGATCCTCGGGGGAGAGCTCCTACGAGCAGTACTTC
TRBJ2-7	NA	TRBD1	TRBV12-3/TRBV12-4	CASSLGTGGHEQYF	TGTGCCAGCAGTTTAGGGACAGGGGGCCACGAGCAGTACTTC
TRBJ2-2	few	TRBD1	TRBV4-3	CASRTTGGRDTGELFF	TGCGCCAGCAGAACGACAGGGGGCAGGGACACCGGGGAGCTGTTTTTT
TRBJ2-5	few	NA	TRBV12-5	CASGSLARELLETQYF	TGTGCTAGTGGCTCTCTAGCGAGAGAACTTTTGGAGACCCAGTACTTC
TRBJ2-5	few	NA	TRBV10-3	CAISSWGQETQYF	TGTGCCATCAGTTCTTGGGGCCAAGAGACCCAGTACTTC
TRBJ2-5	few	TRBD2	TRBV2	CASTLGLAGVETQYF	TGTGCCAGCACCCTGGGGCTAGCGGGGGTCGAGACCCAGTACTTC
TRBJ2-2	NA	TRBD2	TRBV2	CASRPGLAGGIGELFF	TGTGCCAGCAGGCCGGGACTAGCGGGGGGGATCGGGGAGCTGTTTTTT
TRBJ1-1	many	NA	TRBV9	CASSVEEKPNTEAFF	TGTGCCAGCAGCGTAGAGGAGAAGCCGAACACTGAAGCTTTCTTT
TRBJ2-7	few	TRBD2	TRBV7-2	CASSLDGGENYEQYF	TGTGCCAGCAGCTTAGACGGGGGGGAGAACTACGAGCAGTACTTC
TRBJ2-1	NA	NA	TRBV4-2	CASSQETEQFF	TGTGCCAGCAGCCAAGAAACAGAGCAGTTCTTC
TRBJ2-7	NA	NA	TRBV7-9	CASSLAGTTYEQYF	TGTGCCAGCAGCTTAGCAGGGACAACCTACGAGCAGTACTTC
TRBJ2-2	NA	NA	TRBV3-1	CASSQDSGQTGELFF	TGTGCCAGCAGCCAAGATTCCGGACAGACCGGGGAGCTGTTTTTT
TRBJ2-1	few	NA	TRBV12-3/TRBV12-4	CASTFNNEQFF	TGTGCCAGCACCTTCAACAATGAGCAGTTCTTC
TRBJ2-1	many	TRBD2	TRBV20-1	CSACNRDYYEQFF	TGCAGTGCTTGCAACCGGGACTACTATGAGCAGTTCTTC
TRBJ1-2	NA	NA	TRBV5-1	CASSRGGDYGYTF	TGCGCCAGCAGTCGTGGGGGTGACTATGGCTACACCTTC
TRBJ2-7	NA	NA	TRBV5-1	CASSVSRTPYEQYF	TGCGCCAGCAGCGTTTCCCGGACTCCTTACGAGCAGTACTTC
TRBJ1-1	NA	NA	TRBV7-2	CASSSLDGNTEAFF	TGTGCCAGCAGCTCACTGGACGGGAACACTGAAGCTTTCTTT
TRBJ2-5	few	NA	TRBV15	CATSRDKGVETQYF	TGTGCCACCAGCAGAGATAAGGGGGTAGAGACCCAGTACTTC
TRBJ2-1	few	NA	TRBV20-1	CSASLTRHAYNEQFF	TGCAGTGCTAGCCTGACTAGACATGCCTACAATGAGCAGTTCTTC
TRBJ1-6	few	NA	TRBV27	CASSFGTRRSPLHF	TGTGCCAGCAGTTTCGGCACCAGGCGTTCACCCCTCCACTTT
TRBJ2-7	NA	NA	TRBV28	CASSLPDSLYEQYF	TGTGCCAGCAGTTTACCCGACAGCCTCTACGAGCAGTACTTC
TRBJ2-3	NA	NA	TRBV5-1	CASSPSASTDTQYF	TGCGCCAGCAGCCCGTCAGCTAGCACAGATACGCAGTATTTT
TRBJ1-4	NA	TRBD1	TRBV9	CASLDRETNEKLFF	TGTGCCAGTTTGGACAGGGAGACTAATGAAAAACTGTTTTTT
TRBJ2-7	few	NA	TRBV28	CASSRTEYEQYF	TGTGCCAGCAGCAGGACAGAATACGAGCAGTACTTC
TRBJ1-5	NA	TRBD1	TRBV28	CASSGTGGRNQPQHF	TGTGCCAGCAGTGGGACAGGGGGCCGAAATCAGCCCCAGCATTTT
TRBJ1-1	few	NA	TRBV4-2	CASSHTANTEAFF	TGTGCCAGCAGCCACACAGCTAACACTGAAGCTTTCTTT
TRBJ2-5	NA	TRBD2	TRBV12-3/TRBV12-4	CASSLLGLAGGQETQYF	TGTGCCAGCAGTTTACTGGGACTAGCGGGGGGCCAAGAGACCCAGTACTTC
TRBJ2-6	many	NA	TRBV29-1	CSVEEARGSGANVLTF	TGCAGCGTTGAAGAGGCTAGGGGGTCTGGGGCCAACGTCCTGACTTTC
TRBJ2-1	few	NA	TRBV5-1	CASSGTGFRHNEQFF	TGCGCCAGCAGCGGAACAGGGTTCCGTCACAATGAGCAGTTCTTC
TRBJ2-3	once	TRBD1	TRBV20-1	CSARDRVITDTQYF	TGCAGTGCCCGGGACAGGGTAATCACAGATACGCAGTATTTT